Shown below are 5 T cell receptor beta chains from a single sample sequenced in a study of CDR3 diversity in severe acne. TCRdb reanalysed the PCR reads using MiXCR and keeps one entry per CDR3 protein. The table has some 85,000 distinct CDR3 sequences, approximately 49% seen once. The sample was blood. These receptor sequences come from a male donor with severe acne vulgaris.

This clonotype was seen repeatedly, ten times or more. This sequence joins TRBV20-1 and TRBJ2-1, with D unclear. V gave up 4 bases and J gave up 0 bases, with 7 bases separating them. In germline, CDR1 is DFQATT, CDR2 SNEGSKA (reference sequence). The CDR3 runs to 13 residues. CDR3 sequence reads: CSATDPSYNEQFF. DNA for the CDR3: TGCAGTGCTACAGACCCCTCCTACAATGAGCAGTTCTTC.

This chain uses TRBV6-2 or TRBV6-3 with TRBJ2-7; D might be TRBD1 (6 bases). Germline CDR1 and CDR2: MNHEY and SVGEGT. Trimming left V 6 bases short and J 9 bases short, with 24 bases between. This CDR3 has 15 amino acids. The chain's CDR3 is CASRVWGRTFDGQYF. In DNA, the CDR3 is TGTGCCAGCAGAGTGTGGGGGCGAACATTCGACGGGCAGTACTTC.

The genes are TRBV24-1 and TRBJ2-3; D possibly uses TRBD1 or TRBD2 (5 bases each). V was trimmed by 5 bases and J by 0 bases, leaving 5 bases between them. The germline V gene encodes CDR1 KGHDR and CDR2 SFDVKD. This CDR3 spans 13 amino acids. The CDR3 DNA is TGTGCCACCAGTGGGGGGAGCACAGATACGCAGTATTTT. The encoded protein is CATSGGSTDTQYF.

The gene calls are TRBV15 and TRBJ2-7; 14 bases line up with TRBD2. Germline-derived CDR1 and CDR2 are LNHNV and YYDKDF (reference sequence). The CDR3 extends over 17 amino acids. The junction had 13 bases not matched to a gene; V was cut back by 10 bases and J by 2 bases. The CDR3 loop is CASLDGTSGRRTYEQYF. The CDR3 DNA follows: TGTGCCAGCCTAGACGGGACTAGCGGGAGAAGGACCTACGAGCAGTACTTC.

A few counts support this clonotype. The chain links TRBV20-1 to TRBJ2-1; the D gene could be TRBD1 or TRBD2 (6 bases each). From germline, CDR1 is DFQATT and CDR2 SNEGSKA (reference sequence). Trimming took off 0 bases at V and 0 bases at J, with 12 bases between the two ends. The CDR3 contains 16 residues. CDR3 bases: TGCAGTGCTAGAGATTTAGAGGGGGGCTCCTACAATGAGCAGTTCTTC. Its protein product is CSARDLEGGSYNEQFF.